This T cell receptor (beta chain) was captured in a study of T-cell reconstitution after alpha-beta-depleted transplantation in children. About this clonotype: Its antigen is unidentified. A read error may explain this, as a much larger clone is one base away.

General study findings and limits: T-cell counts and diversity at one year following transplant were attributed mainly to newly produced T cells. The origin of alpha-beta T cells about two months after transplant was reportedly several hundred expanded graft clones.

This CDR3 contains 16 residues. Germline V gene lookup returns CDR1 DFQATT and CDR2 SNEGSKA (reference sequence). Unique molecular identifiers were incorporated during preparation of the TCRbeta library. TCRdb ran MiXCR on the PCR reads and lists one entry per CDR3 protein. The sample carries 250,000 to 400,000 distinct CDR3 sequences, over 20% recorded once. The sequenced sample was PBMCs, mostly from graft donor cells, obtained 180 days after TCRalphabeta/CD19-depleted stem cell transplant. The V gene is TRBV20-1, the J gene TRBJ2-4; 7 nucleotides agree with TRBD1. The receptor was derived from a male patient younger than 18 who had a stem cell transplant for acute lymphoblastic leukemia, so the T cells may come from the graft donor. The CDR3 loop is CCVKPPGQLAKNIQYF. The CDR3 nucleotides are TGCTGTGTAAAACCTCCGGGACAGCTAGCCAAAAACATTCAGTACTTC.